Listed here are 9 T cell receptor beta chains from one sample, sequenced in a study of Ad26.COV2.S vaccination and SARS-CoV-2 variants (dated by TCRdb to the early 2020s). This sample's treatment or condition label indicates: roughly 18 received Ad26.COV2.S at low or high dose, single or two shots; a few received placebo; per-sample allocation not given. Repertoires of vaccine and placebo recipients were sequenced from samples taken on day 63 after the first injection. Libraries were built with the immunoSEQ multiplex PCR assay. TCRdb carries this immuneACCESS record with in-frame sequences only. Its versions omit some clonotypes, under half of them owing to an unresolved V gene in the studies checked, with the rest unexplained. The sample includes around 300,000 clones, with about 88% observed a single time. The top ten clonotypes cover around 10% of the sample. The sequencing used peripheral blood, collected in a trial of Ad26.COV2.S vaccine versus placebo. The source is a person between 18 and 60 years old who received the Ad26.COV2.S COVID-19 vaccine or a placebo.

This chain uses TRBV10-3 with TRBJ1-3, with a tentative D call TRBD1 (5 bases). This CDR3 spans 16 amino acids. CDR1 and CDR2 (germline): ENHRY, SYGVKD. V lost 3 bases and J lost 0, with 12 bases in between. The CDR3 DNA sequence: TGTGCCATCAGTGATGGTCAGGGATACTCTGGAAACACCATATATTTT. It encodes CAISDGQGYSGNTIYF.

The rearrangement joins TRBV24-1 to TRBJ2-3, with a tentative D call TRBD2 (6 bases). Germline assignment: CDR1 KGHDR and CDR2 SFDVKD. Trimming took 1 base from V and 11 from J, leaving 15 bases between them. The CDR3 spans 14 residues. The CDR3 DNA is TGTGCCACCAGTGATTTCGCACAGGACGGGGGGCAGTATTTT. Translated: CATSDFAQDGGQYF.

The V call is TRBV13, the J call TRBJ2-3; the match to TRBD2 covers 10 bases. The CDR3 is made up of 17 amino acids. Germline V gene data show CDR1 as PRHDT and CDR2 as FYEKMQ (reference sequence). Trimming cost V 0 bases and J 4 bases; bases outside gene matches: 7. DNA of the CDR3: TGTGCCAGCAGCTTAGGGGCTGGAGCGGGAGGGGCAGATACGCAGTATTTT. It yields the protein CASSLGAGAGGADTQYF.

This chain links TRBV4-3 with TRBJ2-3, with a tentative D call TRBD1 (5 bases). This CDR3 contains 16 residues. The germline gives CDR1 LGHNA, CDR2 YSLEER. V dropped 4 bases and J dropped 2 bases, with 16 bases sitting between them. DNA for the CDR3: TGCGCCAGCAGCCCCACCTCGGCAGGGAACACAGATACGCAGTATTTT. This translates into CASSPTSAGNTDTQYF.

The chain combines TRBV19 with TRBJ2-3; a possible D gene is TRBD2 (6 bases). This CDR3 comprises 15 residues. V was cut by 6 bases and J by 0 bases, with 13 bases left in between. The germline V gene encodes CDR1 LNHDA and CDR2 SQIVND (reference sequence). The CDR3 is CASRRDGTSTDTQYF. In nucleotides, the CDR3 is TGTGCCAGTAGAAGGGACGGGACTAGCACAGATACGCAGTATTTT.

The genes are TRBV4-1 and TRBJ1-6, with no clear D. The CDR3 is 12 residues long. Trimming cost V 0 bases and J 11 bases, with 5 bases left between them. CDR1 MGHRA and CDR2 YSYEKL come from the germline V gene. The chain's CDR3 is CASSQEGAPLHF. CDR3 nucleotides: TGCGCCAGCAGCCAAGAGGGAGCACCCCTCCACTTT.

The V gene is TRBV5-4, the J gene TRBJ2-7; tentatively, D is TRBD2 (5 bases). This CDR3 contains 14 residues. Between the trimmed V and J ends, which lost 4 bases and 3 bases, there was a span of 14 bases. Germline V gene lookup returns CDR1 SGHNT and CDR2 YYREEE (reference sequence). The CDR3 spells CASSPDFGSYEQYF. Written as DNA, the CDR3 is TGTGCCAGCAGCCCCGACTTTGGGAGCTACGAGCAGTACTTC.

The V call is TRBV25-1, the J call TRBJ2-2; D unclear. The CDR3 loop spans 13 amino acids. The V gene's germline CDR1 is MGHDK and CDR2 SYGVNS. Deletions cut 3 bases from V and 0 bases from J, with 2 bases between. The CDR3 nucleotides read TGTGCCAGCAGTGACGCGAACACCGGGGAGCTGTTTTTT. Translation: CASSDANTGELFF.

This rearrangement joins TRBV5-5 to TRBJ2-5, with D perhaps being TRBD1 or TRBD2 (5 bases each). With 4 bases removed from V and 5 bases from J, the gap between germline ends came to 12 bases. CDR3 length equals 13 residues. CDR1 and CDR2 (germline): SGHKS, YYEKEE (reference sequence). In DNA, the CDR3 is TGTGCCAGCAGCGGGACGGACGGTGAGACCCAGTACTTC. This encodes CASSGTDGETQYF.